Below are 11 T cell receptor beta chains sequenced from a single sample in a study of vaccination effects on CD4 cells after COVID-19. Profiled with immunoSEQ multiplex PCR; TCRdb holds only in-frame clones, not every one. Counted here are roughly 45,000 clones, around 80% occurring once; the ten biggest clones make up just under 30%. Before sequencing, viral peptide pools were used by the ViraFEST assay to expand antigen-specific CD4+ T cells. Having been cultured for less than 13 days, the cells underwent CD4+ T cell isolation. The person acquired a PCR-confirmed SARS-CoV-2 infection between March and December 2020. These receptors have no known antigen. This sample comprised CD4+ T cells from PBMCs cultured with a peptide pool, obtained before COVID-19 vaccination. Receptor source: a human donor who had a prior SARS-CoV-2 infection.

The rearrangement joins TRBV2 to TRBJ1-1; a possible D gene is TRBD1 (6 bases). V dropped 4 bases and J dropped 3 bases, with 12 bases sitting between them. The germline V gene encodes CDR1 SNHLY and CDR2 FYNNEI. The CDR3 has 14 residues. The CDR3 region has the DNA TGTGCCAGCAGTGGAACGGGGGCCCACACTGAAGCTTTCTTT. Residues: CASSGTGAHTEAFF. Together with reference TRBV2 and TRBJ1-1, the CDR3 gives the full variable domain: EPEVTQTPSHQVTQMGQEVILRCVPISNHLYFYWYRQILGQKVEFLVSFYNNEISEKSEIFDDQFSVERPDGSNFTLKIRSTKLEDSAMYFCASSGTGAHTEAFFGQGTRLTVV.

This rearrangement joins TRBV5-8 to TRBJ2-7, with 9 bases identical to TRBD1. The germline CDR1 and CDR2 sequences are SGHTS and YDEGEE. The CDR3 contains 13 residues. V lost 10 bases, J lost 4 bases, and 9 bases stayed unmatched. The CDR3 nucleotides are TGTGCCCAGGGGGACAGGGTGACATACGAGCAGTACTTC. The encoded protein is CAQGDRVTYEQYF.

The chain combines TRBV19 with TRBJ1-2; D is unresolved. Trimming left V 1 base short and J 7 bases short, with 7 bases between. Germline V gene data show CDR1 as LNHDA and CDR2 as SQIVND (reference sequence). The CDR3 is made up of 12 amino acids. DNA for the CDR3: TGTGCCAGTAGTATAGGGGTAGGTGGCTACACCTTC. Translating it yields CASSIGVGGYTF.

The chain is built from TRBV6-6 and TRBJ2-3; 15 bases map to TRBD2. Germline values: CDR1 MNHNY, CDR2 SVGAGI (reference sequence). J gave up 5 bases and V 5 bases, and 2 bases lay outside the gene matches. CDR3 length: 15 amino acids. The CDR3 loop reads CASSGLAGGLDTQYF. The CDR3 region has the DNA TGTGCCAGCAGTGGACTAGCGGGGGGGCTAGATACGCAGTATTTT.

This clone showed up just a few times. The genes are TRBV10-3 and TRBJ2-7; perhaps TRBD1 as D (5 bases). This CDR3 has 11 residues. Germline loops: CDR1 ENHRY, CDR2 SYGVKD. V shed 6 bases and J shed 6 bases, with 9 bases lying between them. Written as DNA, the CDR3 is TGTGCCATCAGCCAGGGTGGCGAGCAGTACTTC. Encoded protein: CAISQGGEQYF.

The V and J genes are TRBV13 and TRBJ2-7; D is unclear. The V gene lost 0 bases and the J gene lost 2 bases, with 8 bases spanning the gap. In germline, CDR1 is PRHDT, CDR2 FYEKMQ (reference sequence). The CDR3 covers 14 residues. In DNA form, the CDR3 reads TGTGCCAGCAGCTTAGGCGACAAGACCTACGAGCAGTACTTC. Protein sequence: CASSLGDKTYEQYF.

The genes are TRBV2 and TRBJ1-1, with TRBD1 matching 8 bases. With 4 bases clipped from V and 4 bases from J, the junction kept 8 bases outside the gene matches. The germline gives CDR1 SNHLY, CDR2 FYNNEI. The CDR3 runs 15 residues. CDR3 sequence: CASSVAQGAGTEAFF. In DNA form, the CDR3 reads TGTGCCAGCAGTGTCGCCCAGGGGGCTGGCACTGAAGCTTTCTTT.

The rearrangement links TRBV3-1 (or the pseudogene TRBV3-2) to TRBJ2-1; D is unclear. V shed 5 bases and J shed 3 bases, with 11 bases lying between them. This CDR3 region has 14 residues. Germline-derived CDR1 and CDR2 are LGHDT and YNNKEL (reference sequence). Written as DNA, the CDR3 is TGTGCCAGCAGCGAGACTTCGGACTACAATGAGCAGTTCTTC. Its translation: CASSETSDYNEQFF.

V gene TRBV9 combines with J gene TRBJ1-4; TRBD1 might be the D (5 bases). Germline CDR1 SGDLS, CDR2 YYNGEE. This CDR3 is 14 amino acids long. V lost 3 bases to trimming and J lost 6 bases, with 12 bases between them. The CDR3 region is CASSATAGHEKLFF. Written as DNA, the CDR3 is TGTGCCAGCAGCGCGACAGCGGGCCATGAAAAACTGTTTTTT.

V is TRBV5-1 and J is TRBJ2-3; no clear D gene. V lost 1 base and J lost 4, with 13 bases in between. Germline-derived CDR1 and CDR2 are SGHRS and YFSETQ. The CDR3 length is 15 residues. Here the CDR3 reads CASSLSSVASDTQYF. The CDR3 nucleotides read TGCGCCAGCAGCTTGTCTTCTGTAGCCTCAGATACGCAGTATTTT.

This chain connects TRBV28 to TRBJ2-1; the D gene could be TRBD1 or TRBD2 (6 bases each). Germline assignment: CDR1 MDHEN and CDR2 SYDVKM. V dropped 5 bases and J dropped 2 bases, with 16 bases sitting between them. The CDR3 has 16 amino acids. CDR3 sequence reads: CASSNMRGVTYNEQFF. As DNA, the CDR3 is TGTGCCAGCAGTAATATGAGGGGGGTGACCTACAATGAGCAGTTCTTC. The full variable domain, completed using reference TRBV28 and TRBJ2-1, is DVKVTQSSRYLVKRTGEKVFLECVQDMDHENMFWYRQDPGLGLRLIYFSYDVKMKEKGDIPEGYSVSREKKERFSLILESASTNQTSMYLCASSNMRGVTYNEQFFGPGTRLTVL.